Below are 14 T cell receptor beta chains sequenced from a single sample in a study of Tregs in tolerant kidney transplant recipients. Repertoires were generated with immunoSEQ multiplex PCR, while TCRdb's copy carries only in-frame clones and drops some. The sample has over 25,000 clones. The starting material was CD8+ T cells from blood, obtained before the transplant. These receptor sequences come from a human donor who received a combined kidney and bone marrow transplant.

As regards this clone: Sequencing ends 3 residues short of the CDR3 end; the germline J gene provides the rest. The chain carries TRBV7-9 and TRBJ2-3; D is unresolved. V was cut by 5 bases and J by 4 bases, with 7 bases left in between. Per germline, CDR1 SEHNR and CDR2 FQNEAQ (reference sequence). The CDR3 loop spans 12 amino acids. The CDR3 bases that were read are TGTGCCAGCAGCCCAACACCAGATACG. This gives the protein CASSPTPDT. From start to end, the CDR3 is CASSPTPDTQYF.

Points on this clone: The CDR3 is cut off 3 residues early in the read; its end comes from the germline J gene. This chain connects TRBV23-1 to TRBJ1-3; a weak D match, TRBD1 (5 bases). TRBV23-1 is recorded as an ORF, its role being uncertain. V gave up 3 bases and J gave up 4 bases, with 10 bases separating them. CDR3 length: 14 residues. The sequenced CDR3 bases are TGCGCCAGCAGTCAGGACAACCGAGGAAACACC. Translating it yields CASSQDNRGNT. The whole CDR3 protein reads CASSQDNRGNTIYF.

As for this clone: The read terminates 3 residues before the CDR3 end, so the remaining end is supplied by the germline J gene. This chain links TRBV20-1 with TRBJ1-1; unclear D gene. There are 16 residues in the CDR3. Germline-derived CDR1 and CDR2 are DFQATT and SNEGSKA (reference sequence). CDR3: CSAVAPPGSYEEWAFF. Partial CDR3 DNA: TGCAGTGCTGTCGCCCCTCCGGGGAGTTATGAGGAGTGG.

On this clone itself: The CDR3 extends 3 residues past the end of the read, so its final part is completed from the germline J gene. The rearrangement uses TRBV13 and TRBJ1-4, with a possible D match to TRBD1 (5 bases). Germline lookup yields CDR1 PRHDT and CDR2 FYEKMQ (reference sequence). This CDR3 spans 15 amino acids. Trimming removed 5 bases from V and 5 bases from J, with 15 bases in between. CDR3 residues: CASSPPGGGNEKLFF. The covered CDR3 bases are TGTGCCAGCAGCCCTCCGGGGGGTGGAAATGAAAAA.

A remark on this clone: The read gets to within 3 residues of the CDR3 end, and the germline J gene fills in the rest. The chain joins TRBV11-2 to TRBJ2-2; TRBD2 is a possible D gene (5 bases). Germline V gene lookup returns CDR1 SGHAT and CDR2 FQNNGV. The V and J ends lost 5 bases and 8 bases respectively, with 15 bases between them. The CDR3 totals 14 residues. The chain's CDR3 is CASSPWSSEGELFF. The CDR3 bases that were read are TGTGCCAGCAGCCCTTGGAGTAGCGAGGGGGAG.

A word on this clone: The CDR3 end lies 3 residues beyond the end of the read and is filled in from the germline J gene. This sequence joins TRBV20-1 and TRBJ1-1, with 7 nucleotides matching TRBD1. V was clipped by 0 bases and J by 4 bases; unmatched bases: 8. Per the germline V gene, CDR1 is DFQATT and CDR2 is SNEGSKA (reference sequence). This CDR3 has 15 amino acids. Incomplete CDR3 DNA: TGCAGTGCTAGAGAGGACGTGACAGGGCCCACTGAA. Its translation: CSAREDVTGPTE. In full, the CDR3 reads CSAREDVTGPTEAFF.

This clone is medium-sized by frequency. The read finishes 3 residues shy of the CDR3 end, and the germline J gene is used to complete it. This chain links TRBV7-2 with TRBJ2-1, with a weak D call TRBD2 (5 bases). Germline loops: CDR1 SGHTA, CDR2 FQGNSA. Trimming left V 0 bases short and J 6 bases short, with 12 bases between. The CDR3 spans 15 residues. The CDR3 DNA, read in part, is TGTGCCAGCAGCTTAGCGCATCTAGCAGGCAATGAG. As protein: CASSLAHLAGNE. The entire CDR3 protein is CASSLAHLAGNEQFF. Full variable domain (missing parts from reference TRBV7-2 and TRBJ2-1): GAGVSQSPSNKVTEKGKDVELRCDPISGHTALYWYRQSLGQGLEFLIYFQGNSAPDKSGLPSDRFSAERTGGSVSTLTIQRTQQEDSAVYLCASSLAHLAGNEQFFGPGTRLTVL.

As to this clone: Sequencing ends 3 residues short of the CDR3 end; the germline J gene provides the rest. The chain combines TRBV5-1 with TRBJ2-5, with TRBD2 matching 10 bases. The V and J ends lost 4 bases and 1 base, in that order; junction bases with no gene match: 7. In germline, CDR1 is SGHRS, CDR2 YFSETQ. This CDR3 is 16 amino acids long. The covered CDR3 bases are TGCGCCAGCAGCGCGGAGCGGGAGGGCCTCCAAGAGACC. Its translation: CASSAEREGLQET. The whole CDR3 protein reads CASSAEREGLQETQYF.

As concerns this clone: The read halts 3 residues ahead of the CDR3 end, with the missing end drawn from the germline J gene. V gene TRBV6-2 or TRBV6-3 combines with J gene TRBJ2-1; 13 bases line up with TRBD2. The CDR3 covers 15 residues. Germline loops: CDR1 MNHEY, CDR2 SVGEGT. Unmatched junction bases numbered 5, after V lost 5 bases and J lost 7 bases. The CDR3 sequence: CASSSGLAGVNEQFF. The CDR3 bases that were read are TGTGCCAGCAGTAGTGGACTAGCGGGAGTGAATGAG.

A remark on this clone: The sequence runs out 3 residues before the end of the CDR3; the remainder is reconstructed from the germline J gene. The V call is TRBV5-1, the J call TRBJ1-1; TRBD1 matches at 7 bases. The CDR3 runs to 15 residues. Germline V gene lookup returns CDR1 SGHRS and CDR2 YFSETQ. Losses at the gene ends were 0 bases for V and 5 bases for J; bases not matched to a gene: 7. The CDR3: CASSLGEGGGTEAFF. Incomplete CDR3 DNA: TGCGCCAGCAGCTTGGGGGAAGGGGGCGGGACTGAA.

For this clone: With the read ending 3 residues before the CDR3 end, the germline J gene is used to fill in that end. The J gene is TRBJ1-1, the V gene TRBV6-2 or TRBV6-3; D perhaps matches TRBD1 (5 bases). Looked up from germline, CDR1 is MNHEY and CDR2 is SVGEGT. The CDR3 sequence is 14 residues long. Trimming removed 7 bases at V and 0 bases at J, with 12 bases between. The covered CDR3 bases are TGTGCCAGCATTTATGACAGTTTGAACACTGAA. Residues: CASIYDSLNTE. The whole CDR3 is CASIYDSLNTEAFF.

About this clone itself: The CDR3 is cut off 3 residues early in the read; its end comes from the germline J gene. The same CDR3 also results from other DNA sequences found in this sample. The chain recombines TRBV6-2 or TRBV6-3 with TRBJ2-3; 13 bases match TRBD2. CDR1 is MNHEY, CDR2 SVGEGT, per germline. Trimming at V came to 6 bases and at J to 6 bases, leaving 9 bases not matched to a gene. The CDR3 is 16 amino acids. Here the CDR3 reads CASSHGLAGVGDTQYF. The CDR3 bases that were read are TGTGCCAGCAGCCATGGACTAGCGGGAGTAGGGGATACG.

Note on this clone: Read coverage stops 3 residues before the CDR3 terminus; the germline J gene supplies the remainder. This rearrangement joins TRBV2 to TRBJ1-5, with D maybe TRBD1 (5 bases). V was clipped by 6 bases and J by 0 bases, with 9 bases between them. There are 14 residues in the CDR3. Germline V gives CDR1 SNHLY, CDR2 FYNNEI. CDR3 bases read: TGTGCCAGCAGGGGGCCTTATAGCAATCAGCCC. Translated, it gives CASRGPYSNQP. The full CDR3 protein is CASRGPYSNQPQHF.

Worth noting for this clone: The read finishes 3 residues shy of the CDR3 end, and the germline J gene is used to complete it. The chain is built from TRBV29-1 and TRBJ2-3; possibly TRBD1 for D (6 bases). V shed 6 bases and J shed 1 base, with 11 bases lying between them. The CDR3 spans 13 residues. Germline V CDR1 and CDR2: SQVTM, ANQGSEA. The sequenced CDR3 bases are TGCAGCGTGTGGGACACGGGCACAGATACG. This gives the protein CSVWDTGTDT. The full CDR3 is CSVWDTGTDTQYF.